This T cell receptor beta chain was observed in a study of cytomegalovirus exposure and HLA in healthy donors (dated by TCRdb to between 2016 and 2019). Regarding the research as a whole: An earlier analysis of roughly 570 of the donors reported over 250 Gb of sequence data and 95 million to 130 million unique TCR beta sequences obtained from about 200 million T cells. To decide whether each TCR beta V gene segment behaved as functional or pseudogenic, an earlier analysis of approximately 620 of the donors relied on high-throughput TCR beta sequencing. Roughly 300 gigabases of sequencing data and roughly 90 million unique TCR sequences were included in an early release covering several hundred HLA-typed donors. The number of donors typed differed by locus, with about 629-640 for A, B, C, DRB1 and DQB1, about 500 for DQA1, 600 to 610 for DPA1, and about 450 for DPB1. In a later analysis, previously published TCR beta repertoires from roughly 710 donors were re-analyzed and high-resolution HLA genotyping was added so that TCR occurrence patterns could be studied. On average, roughly 200,000 unique TCR beta nucleotide sequences were sequenced per donor among 300 to 500 genotyped donors of the cohort, with roughly 19% of those sequences being non-productive. Both class I and class II loci were covered by HLA typing, at four-digit resolution. The study was designed to test whether signatures of past pathogen exposure could be identified by cataloging public T cell receptors. Four to six DR-DQ haplotypes were handled as single units for association and clustering, since linkage in the cohort was strong. Every discovery cohort repertoire had been produced on one sequencing platform. The study used immunosequencing to profile the T cell repertoires of 666 subjects and linked those repertoires to cytomegalovirus serostatus. Of the roughly 400 genotyped donors, about 80% fell in the genetic ancestry cluster associated with self-reported Caucasian donors. High-throughput TCR immunosequencing, statistical association of individual TCRs with disease status, and machine learning were combined to predict cytomegalovirus infection status. Alongside the repertoire data, information on donor age, sex, ethnicity and CMV serostatus was compiled. In a later genetic analysis, genome-wide SNP genotypes for about 60% of the 666 donors were used, and that subset was treated as a discovery cohort. Besides the first cohort of roughly 700 subjects, a separate validation cohort made up of 95 to 150 different subjects was used. Rather than using new phenotypic data, the later analysis identified candidate immune exposures from TCR beta sequences and from how often those sequences occurred across donors. The study at large found these results: The study listed 150 to 200 TCR beta chains as associated with cytomegalovirus. In a later analysis, several top co-occurrence clusters were reported to appear linked to parvovirus B19, influenza, CMV and Epstein-Barr virus. The classifier was reported to diagnose cytomegalovirus status with high specificity and sensitivity in both the original cohort and the validation cohort. According to a later analysis, most CMV-associated TCR beta chains appeared to be HLA-restricted, and the HLA associations seemed to be driven largely by CMV exposure. The authors suggested that the approach could potentially be extended to other disease states and immunological phenotypes. Only TCR beta chains were sequenced in this cohort, and the absence of alpha or paired-chain data limited detectable features. The earlier analysis of 587 of the donors excluded some 16 rarely observed V segments, including chromosome 9 orphons, because counts were too low. When HLA alleles, especially DR and DQ, strongly co-occurred, TCR associations were difficult to assign to individual alleles. In a later genetic analysis, a missense DCLRE1C variant was associated with V-gene and J-gene trimming of TCR beta chains, and the association was replicated in an independent cohort. In vitro tests confirmed that a few of the cytomegalovirus-associated TCR beta chains recognize cytomegalovirus antigens. In a later analysis, TCR association rates were found to vary across HLA loci, with the most associated TCRs seen for DRB1 alleles and the fewest for HLA-C alleles. Because HLA typing was unavailable for some donors at each locus, only the typed subset was used in association tests. Some IMGT-functional V segments, including TRBV6-2 and TRBV6-3, could not be told apart with the 87-base-pair reads, so those segments were excluded. Immune exposure information for the cohort was limited to CMV serostatus. While some public TCRs were present in many individuals, most TCR sequences turned up only very rarely across donors. Linkage disequilibrium might explain the correlated functional status among segregating V segments, but an unknown experimental factor could not be excluded. An earlier analysis of approximately 540 of the donors showed that most TCR beta V segments appeared in productive rearrangements either about 90% or about 30% of the time, which broadly matched IMGT annotations. A cluster of highly shared sequence variants was judged likely to represent a technical artifact of the sequencing pipeline. A later genetic analysis reported fewer N-insertions in productive TCRs among donors in an Asian-associated ancestry cluster than the roughly 700-donor mean. A further reported finding was that TCR beta sequences accurately predicted the HLA-A and HLA-B alleles for most subjects in the first cohort. The presence/absence analyses assumed that sequencing depth was roughly uniform across donors, and that assumption may not be true. At a false discovery rate of 0.05, a later analysis linked roughly 17,000 TCR beta sequences to specific HLA alleles. In a later analysis, HLA-associated TCR beta chains showed more clonal expansion and lower generation probabilities than non-associated chains that were equally common.

Comment on this clone: Its antigen is unknown. Per-base quality was not reported, and no clone a single base away is much larger than it.

The library was produced with the immunoSEQ multiplex PCR assay. For the multiplex PCR, a mixture combining 60 forward primers for TCR Vbeta segments and 13 reverse primers for TCR Jbeta segments was used. Amplification of the CDR3 region of rearranged TCR beta genes was performed with a multiplex PCR assay on genomic DNA. Amplified TCR beta libraries were sequenced as 87-base-pair reads on the Illumina HiSeq System. On the study's bioinformatics: A later analysis tallied tens of millions of unique TCR beta chains across the 666 repertoires, and about 10 million of those chains were shared by two or more donors. Raw reads were error-corrected and collapsed into unique sequences by a nearest-neighbor algorithm in which closely related sequences were merged to remove PCR and sequencing errors. Alignment of CDR3 sequences to IMGT reference sequences was used to assign V, D and J gene segments. Each retained sequence needed at least a six-nucleotide match to both a V gene segment and a J gene segment. Rearrangements were called productive when the CDR3 lacked stop codons and stayed in frame with V and J; all others were non-productive. Following IMGT convention, CDR3 was defined as the stretch from the second conserved V-encoded cysteine up to the conserved J-encoded phenylalanine. The earlier analysis of a few hundred of the donors excluded sequences that lacked an unambiguous match to a single V gene segment. An earlier analysis of fewer than 650 of the donors classified V segments as functional when productive rearrangements were above 56.7% and as segregating when the standard deviation between donors was above 5%. A statistical classification framework was developed to diagnose cytomegalovirus status using the catalog of TCR beta chain sequences. A later analysis assigned V and J genes by comparing TCR nucleotide sequences with IMGT/GENE-DB human TR gene sequences. A later analysis assigned CDR3 sequences and most-parsimonious VDJ recombination scenarios with the TCRdist pipeline. In a later analysis, each TCR beta chain was defined by its CDR3 amino acid sequence together with its V-gene family, and reads lacking a unique V-gene family were excluded. A later analysis removed roughly 590 highly shared, low-generation-probability nucleotide sequences to deal with suspected cross-contamination and a sequencing artifact. A later analysis calculated a clonal expansion index for each public chain from normalized within-repertoire ranks of inferred template counts. Generation probabilities in a later analysis came from a VDJ recombination model fitted to out-of-frame rearrangements, and those results were checked against IGoR. A later analysis scored TCR-TCR, TCR-HLA and TCR-CMV co-occurrence with hypergeometric tests, applying a repertoire-size bias correction to TCR pairs. To estimate false discovery rates, a later analysis permuted the HLA or CMV assignments 20 times. In a later analysis, co-occurring TCRs were grouped using DBSCAN, with TCRdist sequence similarity added in when clustering inside HLA-allele-positive subsets. Repertoires with fewer than 30,000 or more than 120,000 public chains were left out of co-occurrence clustering, as were four to six repertoires with anomalous nucleotide sharing. The source is immuneACCESS, and TCRdb retained only in-frame sequences with V and J called. Part of the clones is not carried over; for the studies checked, unresolved V genes explain less than half of this, and the remainder is unexplained. Clonal size and the V and J genes are those of that table, whereas D and trimming came from the DNA. In all, the sample holds around 180,000 clones, and approximately 81% of those were seen once. The ten largest clones take up about 0.26% of the sample.

The cohort comprised some 730 healthy bone marrow donors. All cohort members were sampled while nominally healthy, although unrecorded immune exposures were likely present. The donor was CMV seronegative and belonged to the group of several hundred seronegative cohort members. A peripheral blood sample was collected from each donor, and TCR beta sequencing was performed on peripheral blood mononuclear cells. The Qiagen DNeasy Blood Extraction Kit was used to extract genomic DNA from the blood cell samples. CDR1 and CDR2 are drawn from the germline V gene (reference sequence): LNHNV, YYDKDF. Germline trimming amounts to 1 base on V and 5 bases on J, with 2 as the count of junction bases outside the gene matches. Counted from cysteine to phenylalanine, this CDR3 has 14 amino acids. Solely the CDR3 DNA is kept, with 42 bases framed from the first base.

The clonotype originates from a boy younger than 18 in good health and CMV-seronegative. The chain links TRBV15 with TRBJ2-5, with 9 middle bases fitting TRBD2. Sequenced sample: PBMCs. The sequenced DNA: TGTGCCACCAGCAGAGGAACTAGCGGGGAGACCCAGTACTTC. Translated, it gives CATSRGTSGETQYF.